The T cell receptor (beta chain) under discussion was sequenced for a study of tumor-infiltrating lymphocytes in primary liver carcinoma. Study background: In every tissue type, samples returned a similar yield of roughly 3.65 to 7.5 million productive TCRbeta reads.

The template, 500 ng total RNA, yielded TCR beta cDNA made with a constant-region primer. Libraries of TCR beta came from three nested multiplex PCR rounds with slightly modified ARM-PCR. Researchers ran the first two PCR rounds for around 10 cycles each with TRBV1-TRBV30 forward primers and a C-beta reverse primer. TCRdb reprocessed the multiplex PCR reads with MiXCR, giving one entry per CDR3 protein. The sample has approximately 92,000 distinct CDR3 sequences; about three quarters are singletons. Details on this clonotype: Being one base from a much bigger clone, this may be a read error.

The CDR3 is 14 residues long. Unsorted bulk tissue of roughly 20-31 mg yielded co-extracted RNA and DNA. The sequence derives from a woman aged 55-70 years with primary liver carcinoma and hepatitis B virus infection. Sequenced material: liver tumor tissue from sampling region 5. Specified subset: tumor region T5, tumor centre. V and J are TRBV12-3 or TRBV12-4 and TRBJ2-3, with D unresolved. In DNA, the CDR3 is TGTGCCAGCAGCCCCGGATCCCGCACAGATACGCGGTATTTT. This sequence encodes CASSPGSRTDTRYF.